Described below is a single T cell receptor (beta chain) sequence and its context. The V and J ends lost 3 bases and 5 bases respectively, with 10 bases between them. This CDR3 is built from 13 residues. The data were obtained in a study of CD8 T cells in Susac syndrome. Random hexamers served to reverse transcribe roughly 0.5 to 1 ug RNA. A single record per CDR3 protein comes from TCRdb applying MiXCR to the immunoSEQ multiplex PCR reads. The table records around 200,000 distinct CDR3 sequences, roughly 94% of them present only once. The source of this sequence is a human donor in good health. V usage is TRBV12-3 or TRBV12-4 and J usage is TRBJ1-1, with a tentative D call TRBD1 (5 bases). Source material: CD4+ T cells from PBMCs. CDR3 amino acids: CASSLQGETEAFF. CDR3 DNA: TGTGCCAGCAGTTTGCAGGGAGAAACTGAAGCTTTCTTT.